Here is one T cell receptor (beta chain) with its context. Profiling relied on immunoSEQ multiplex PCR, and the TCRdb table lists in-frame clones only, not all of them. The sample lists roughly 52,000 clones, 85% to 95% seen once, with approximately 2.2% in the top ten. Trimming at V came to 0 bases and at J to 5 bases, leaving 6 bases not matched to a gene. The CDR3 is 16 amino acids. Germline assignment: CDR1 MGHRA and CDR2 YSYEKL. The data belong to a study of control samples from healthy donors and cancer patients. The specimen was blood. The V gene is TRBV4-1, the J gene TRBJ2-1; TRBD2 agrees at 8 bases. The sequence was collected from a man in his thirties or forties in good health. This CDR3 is CASSQDWLAGHNEQFF. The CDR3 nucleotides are TGCGCCAGCAGCCAAGATTGGCTAGCGGGCCACAATGAGCAGTTCTTC.